This T cell receptor beta chain came from a study of blood T cell repertoires in COVID-19. Turning to the study itself: Collection of acute and convalescent COVID-19 samples took place in the United States, Italy and Spain.

Clones were read by immunoSEQ multiplex PCR, and TCRdb kept only the in-frame ones, dropping some. The sample yields roughly 110,000 clones, about 64% seen once. This CDR3 spans 15 amino acids. V dropped 4 bases and J dropped 0 bases, with 9 bases sitting between them. Germline CDR1 and CDR2: MNHNS and SASEGT. The rearrangement joins TRBV6-1 to TRBJ1-4; D not resolved. The clonotype originates from a human donor with acute or convalescent COVID-19. The donor label of this sample is uncertain. The source material was peripheral blood. CDR3: CASSGRGSTNEKLFF. The CDR3 DNA sequence: TGTGCCAGCAGTGGTCGGGGTTCAACTAATGAAAAACTGTTTTTT.